The entry below describes one T cell receptor (beta chain). The data derive from a study of immune evolution from preneoplasia to lung adenocarcinoma. Study-level background: HLA loss of heterozygosity: roughly 6.4% AIS, about 15% MIA, roughly 30% ADC, none AAH.

Libraries were prepared by immunoSEQ multiplex PCR; TCRdb keeps only in-frame clonotypes and omits some of them. Here the sample spans roughly 6,100 clones, 70% to 80% being singletons. With 5 bases removed from V and 5 bases from J, the gap between germline ends came to 15 bases. The CDR3 has 14 amino acids. Germline V CDR1 and CDR2: MNHNY, SVGAGI (reference sequence). The chain employs TRBV6-6 and TRBJ2-5; a possible D gene is TRBD2 (5 bases). Sequencing was carried out using FFPE minimally invasive lung adenocarcinoma tissue. This receptor was identified in a person aged 50-75 years with lung adenocarcinoma. CDR3 protein: CASSRTQAEETQYF. In DNA, the CDR3 is TGTGCCAGCAGTAGGACTCAAGCCGAGGAGACCCAGTACTTC.